The 11 T cell receptor beta chains reported below all come from one sample, sequenced in a study of blood T cell repertoires in COVID-19. Clones were sequenced by immunoSEQ multiplex PCR, and TCRdb holds only the in-frame ones, with some missing. Among some 200,000 clones listed, roughly 94% were seen once. The sample was peripheral blood. These receptors all come from a man aged 25 to 40 with acute or convalescent COVID-19.

The J gene is TRBJ2-7, the V gene TRBV28; 10 nucleotides match TRBD1. The CDR3 runs to 15 residues. In germline, CDR1 is MDHEN, CDR2 SYDVKM. V shed 2 bases and J 3 bases; nucleotides not matched to a gene: 4. CDR3 sequence: CASSLIRTGGYEQYF. CDR3 DNA sequence: TGTGCCAGCAGTTTAATCCGGACAGGGGGCTACGAGCAGTACTTC.

The V call is TRBV7-3, the J call TRBJ1-1; D possibly corresponds to TRBD1 (6 bases). The CDR3 contains 13 residues. The ends were cut back, 0 bases at V and 7 bases at J, with 9 bases in the middle. Germline V gives CDR1 SGHTA, CDR2 FQGTGA. CDR3 protein: CASSLTVQGEAFF. CDR3 sequence (DNA): TGTGCCAGCAGCTTAACAGTACAGGGTGAAGCTTTCTTT.

The chain combines TRBV12-3 or TRBV12-4 with TRBJ2-5; D may be TRBD2 (6 bases). The CDR3 loop spans 11 amino acids. Trimming took 5 bases from V and 13 from J, leaving 14 bases between them. The CDR3 DNA follows: TGTGCCAGCAGTCGTAGCGGAACGACGTACTTC. Translation gives CASSRSGTTYF.

The chain employs TRBV7-8 and TRBJ2-7; D not resolved. V was cut by 2 bases and J by 0 bases, with 8 bases left in between. This CDR3 spans 14 amino acids. Per germline, CDR1 SGHVS and CDR2 FQNEAQ. CDR3 sequence (DNA): TGTGCCAGCAGCTTAACCAGTGCCTCCTACGAGCAGTACTTC. It specifies CASSLTSASYEQYF.

This clone was counted a few times. The chain employs TRBV7-9 and TRBJ1-6; D may be TRBD1 (6 bases). V was pared by 5 bases and J by 6 bases, with 23 bases between. The CDR3 sequence is 18 residues long. Germline-derived CDR1 and CDR2 are SEHNR and FQNEAQ (reference sequence). As DNA, the CDR3 is TGTGCCAGCAGCCCCCGTCCCCTCCGGGGACAAACTAATTCACCCCTCCACTTT. Translated, it gives CASSPRPLRGQTNSPLHF.

Here the CDR3 DNA reads TGTGCCAGCAGCCAAGATGGATTAGCTGGAGCTTTCTTT. Translated, it gives CASSQDGLAGAFF. The chain has TRBV3-1 (or the pseudogene TRBV3-2) and TRBJ1-1; D is undetermined. V was clipped by 0 bases and J by 10 bases, with 12 bases between them. The germline V gene encodes CDR1 LGHDT and CDR2 YNNKEL (reference sequence). The CDR3 has 13 residues.

This clone was detected once. The CDR3 reads CASSPGRIEQYF. CDR3 in DNA: TGTGCCAGCAGTCCCGGGAGGATCGAGCAGTACTTC. The V gene is TRBV6-6, the J gene TRBJ2-7, with 7 bases fitting TRBD2. The germline V gene has CDR1 MNHNY and CDR2 SVGAGI (reference sequence). The J segment lost 6 bases and the V segment lost 5 bases, leaving 4 bases of the junction unmatched. The CDR3 is 12 residues long.

The CDR3 is CASRVSERGPGTGELFF. The CDR3 DNA reads as TGCGCCAGCAGGGTCTCAGAGAGGGGGCCGGGCACCGGGGAGCTGTTTTTT. This chain connects TRBV5-1 to TRBJ2-2; 7 bases match TRBD1. From germline, CDR1 is SGHRS and CDR2 YFSETQ. This CDR3 has 17 residues. J gave up 4 bases and V 5 bases, and 14 bases lay outside the gene matches.

This clone was seen once. The chain carries TRBV7-3 and TRBJ2-3, with 9 bases aligning to TRBD2. This CDR3 is built from 14 residues. V was pared by 8 bases and J by 2 bases, with 5 bases of the junction left unmatched. Germline V CDR1 and CDR2: SGHTA, FQGTGA. The DNA of the CDR3 is TGTGCCAGCTCCGCGGGAGGGCCCACAGATACGCAGTATTTT. It encodes CASSAGGPTDTQYF.

The chain carries TRBV5-1 and TRBJ2-7; D possibly corresponds to TRBD1 (6 bases). V lost 0 bases and J lost 6, with 10 bases in between. Germline CDR1 reads SGHRS; CDR2 reads YFSETQ. The CDR3 has 13 amino acids. The CDR3 DNA is TGCGCCAGCAGCTTGGGCAGGGGATTCGAGCAGTACTTC. Translated, it gives CASSLGRGFEQYF.

This chain uses TRBV18 with TRBJ1-1; the D is unclear. CDR1 is KGHSH, CDR2 LQKENI, per germline. The CDR3 totals 17 residues. Trimming left V 3 bases short and J 0 bases short, with 17 bases between. In nucleotides, the CDR3 is TGTGCCAGCTCACCGACCTCAAACAGATTCCTGAACACTGAAGCTTTCTTT. This gives the protein CASSPTSNRFLNTEAFF.